This T cell receptor beta chain came from a study of low-dose radiotherapy and immunotherapy resistance in tumors. For the study at large: Treatment of Cohort 2 consisted of 1 Gy per fraction every two weeks, amounting to 13 Gy over 26 weeks.

This CDR3 is built from 11 residues. With 3 bases removed from V and 6 bases from J, the gap between germline ends came to 5 bases. The germline CDR1 and CDR2 sequences are DFQATT and SNEGSKA (reference sequence). The time point is: after trial treatment. The treatment is: LDRT plus nivolumab, ipilimumab, low-dose cyclophosphamide and aspirin (RACIN trial). This clonotype has a count of ten or more. Primers used for first-strand cDNA, a TRAV- and TRBV-specific set, covered both alpha and beta chains. TCR amplification ran 15 to 25 PCR cycles using constant-region and V-primer adapter primers. Amplification of isolated mRNA was accomplished via in vitro transcription. TCRdb called the reads again in MiXCR, with one record for every CDR3 protein. The sample carries more than 90,000 distinct CDR3 sequences, around 20% recorded once.

The clonotype originates from a male donor with prostate cancer. The chain combines TRBV20-1 with TRBJ2-2; D not certain. The input for sequencing was PBMCs, taken after low-dose radiotherapy plus immunotherapy. As DNA, the CDR3 is TGCAGTGCTAGCGGCCCCGGGGAGCTGTTTTTT. Encoded protein: CSASGPGELFF.